These T cell receptor beta chains were read from a single sample in a study of memory CD4+ T cells and cytomegalovirus serostatus. The assay was immunoSEQ multiplex PCR, and TCRdb's table has in-frame clones only and misses some. The table has under 75,000 clones, roughly 80% seen once; the top ten hold over 0.4%. The sample consisted of memory CD4+ T cells from blood. The origin of the receptors is an adult in good health and CMV-seronegative. Some clones in this sample may be carry-over from other donors' samples. The CDR3 runs from the conserved cysteine through the conserved F or W. D genes are given only for firm matches. Clone size is shown for a subset of rows, as once, few, many or a class of expanded clone.

J gene | CDR3 length | clone size | D gene | V gene | CDR3 protein | CDR3 DNA
TRBJ1-4 | 14 | - | - | TRBV7-2 | CASSSGVGYEKLFF | TGTGCCAGCAGCTCCGGGGTCGGATACGAAAAACTGTTTTTT
TRBJ2-2 | 14 | - | - | TRBV30 | CAWTGTVNTGELFF | TGTGCCTGGACCGGGACGGTGAACACCGGGGAGCTGTTTTTT
TRBJ1-5 | 17 | - | - | TRBV12-2 | CASRLEWGLGGNQPQHF | TGTGCAAGTCGCTTGGAGTGGGGTCTCGGTGGCAATCAGCCCCAGCATTTT
TRBJ1-1 | 14 | - | - | TRBV27 | CASSFWGESTEAFF | TGTGCCAGCAGTTTTTGGGGCGAGAGCACTGAAGCTTTCTTT
TRBJ1-5 | 14 | - | - | TRBV30 | CAWSHGGVGQPQHF | TGTGCCTGGAGTCACGGGGGTGTTGGTCAGCCCCAGCATTTT
TRBJ1-4 | 13 | - | - | TRBV2 | CASLDGANEKLFF | TGTGCCAGCCTTGACGGAGCTAATGAAAAACTGTTTTTT
TRBJ1-5 | 15 | - | - | TRBV4-1 | CASSQDLQAVWPQHF | TGCGCCAGCAGCCAAGATTTACAGGCGGTTTGGCCCCAGCATTTT
TRBJ2-1 | 14 | - | - | TRBV5-1 | CASSLGLVANEQFF | TGCGCCAGCAGCTTGGGACTAGTCGCCAATGAGCAGTTCTTC
TRBJ2-1 | 16 | - | - | TRBV5-4 | CASSSQGDRNYNEQFF | TGTGCCAGCAGCTCTCAAGGAGACAGAAACTACAATGAGCAGTTCTTC
TRBJ1-1 | 12 | - | - | TRBV9 | CASSLREGDAFF | TGTGCCAGCAGCTTGCGGGAGGGGGATGCTTTCTTT
TRBJ2-3 | 16 | - | TRBD1 | TRBV5-1 | CASSLTRTGERDTQYF | TGCGCCAGCAGCTTAACCCGGACAGGGGAGAGGGATACGCAGTATTTT
TRBJ1-1 | 14 | - | TRBD1 | TRBV5-1 | CASSVKQGDTEAFF | TGCGCCAGCAGCGTTAAACAGGGGGACACTGAAGCTTTCTTT
TRBJ2-5 | 15 | - | - | TRBV5-6 | CASSSPWSGQETQYF | TGTGCCAGCAGCTCCCCGTGGAGCGGGCAAGAGACCCAGTACTTC
TRBJ2-5 | 15 | - | - | TRBV7-9 | CASSGGAWGAETQYF | TGTGCCAGCAGCGGGGGGGCGTGGGGCGCGGAGACCCAGTACTTC
TRBJ1-1 | 13 | - | - | TRBV10-3 | CAIRGDLNTEAFF | TGTGCCATCAGAGGGGACTTGAACACTGAAGCTTTCTTT
TRBJ1-3 | 13 | - | - | TRBV2 | CASNGFSGNTIYF | TGTGCCAGCAACGGATTCTCTGGAAACACCATATATTTT
TRBJ2-5 | 15 | - | TRBD1 | TRBV27 | CASKFSTTGVGTQYF | TGTGCCAGCAAGTTCTCCACTACAGGGGTGGGGACCCAGTACTTC
TRBJ2-3 | 18 | - | TRBD2 | TRBV4-1 | CASSQGFLASGFTDTQYF | TGCGCCAGCAGCCAAGGTTTTCTGGCTAGCGGGTTCACAGATACGCAGTATTTT
TRBJ2-3 | 13 | - | TRBD1 | TRBV19 | CAIRDRDTDTQYF | TGTGCCATCCGGGACAGGGACACAGATACGCAGTATTTT
TRBJ2-1 | 18 | once | TRBD2 | TRBV28 | CASSYDGLAGLVYNEQFF | TGTGCCAGCAGTTACGACGGACTAGCGGGATTAGTCTACAATGAGCAGTTCTTC
TRBJ2-1 | 14 | - | - | TRBV27 | CASSPRLESNEQFF | TGTGCCAGCTCCCCGAGACTAGAGTCGAATGAGCAGTTCTTC
TRBJ2-1 | 17 | - | TRBD2 | TRBV5-8 | CASSSGWGLATYNEQFF | TGTGCCAGCAGCTCCGGTTGGGGACTAGCAACCTACAATGAGCAGTTCTTC
TRBJ2-5 | 14 | - | TRBD1 | TRBV7-2 | CASSLGAGGETQYF | TGTGCCAGCAGCCTCGGAGCAGGGGGAGAGACCCAGTACTTC
TRBJ2-1 | 14 | - | TRBD2 | TRBV2 | CASSPTSGVNEQFF | TGTGCCAGCAGTCCCACTAGCGGGGTCAATGAGCAGTTCTTC
TRBJ2-3 | 15 | - | - | TRBV19 | CASSIRQASTDTQYF | TGTGCCAGTAGTATCAGGCAGGCCAGCACAGATACGCAGTATTTT
TRBJ1-3 | 17 | - | - | TRBV5-1 | CASSLASGASSGNTIYF | TGCGCCAGCAGCTTGGCATCAGGGGCTTCCTCTGGAAACACCATATATTTT
TRBJ1-1 | 12 | - | - | TRBV29-1 | CSVSRTETEAFF | TGCAGCGTTTCCAGGACAGAAACTGAAGCTTTCTTT
TRBJ1-2 | 16 | - | - | TRBV4-3 | CASSHTGFGQPYGYTF | TGCGCCAGCAGCCACACAGGGTTTGGGCAGCCTTATGGCTACACCTTC
TRBJ1-5 | 15 | - | - | TRBV5-1 | CASSVDFSGNQPQHF | TGCGCCAGCAGCGTCGACTTTTCCGGCAATCAGCCCCAGCATTTT
TRBJ2-7 | 15 | - | TRBD1 | TRBV2 | CASSEPTGYSYEQYF | TGTGCCAGCAGTGAACCGACAGGGTACTCCTACGAGCAGTACTTC
TRBJ2-7 | 14 | - | - | TRBV6-5 | CASSPGITAYEQYF | TGTGCCAGCAGCCCCGGGATAACCGCCTACGAGCAGTACTTC
TRBJ1-2 | 13 | few | - | TRBV6-5 | CASSYPRAYGYTF | TGTGCCAGCAGTTATCCGAGGGCCTATGGCTACACCTTC
TRBJ1-6 | 16 | - | - | TRBV27 | CASSLRESGPNSPLHF | TGTGCCAGCAGTTTACGCGAATCAGGGCCTAATTCACCCCTCCACTTT
TRBJ1-2 | 16 | - | TRBD1 | TRBV6-1 | CASSEAKWDRGYGYTF | TGTGCCAGCAGTGAAGCGAAATGGGACAGGGGGTATGGCTACACCTTC
TRBJ2-2 | 17 | - | - | TRBV5-4 | CASTRRQLAGNTGELFF | TGTGCCAGCACCAGACGTCAGTTGGCGGGCAACACCGGGGAGCTGTTTTTT
TRBJ1-1 | 13 | - | - | TRBV5-1 | CASSLDLGSEAFF | TGCGCCAGCAGCTTGGACCTGGGGTCTGAAGCTTTCTTT
TRBJ2-7 | 15 | few | TRBD2 | TRBV28 | CASRLTGTMSYEQYF | TGTGCCAGCAGGCTAACCGGGACTATGTCCTACGAGCAGTACTTC
TRBJ1-6 | 15 | - | TRBD1 | TRBV30 | CAWNRQGVWNSPLHF | TGTGCCTGGAATAGGCAGGGGGTGTGGAATTCACCCCTCCACTTT
TRBJ2-7 | 14 | few | - | TRBV11-2 | CASSNMDTTYEQYF | TGTGCCAGCAGTAATATGGACACTACCTACGAGCAGTACTTC
TRBJ1-3 | 14 | - | - | TRBV10-3 | CAIGSDSSGNTIYF | TGTGCCATCGGCTCCGACAGCTCTGGAAACACCATATATTTT
TRBJ1-5 | 12 | - | - | TRBV28 | CASSRPNQPQHF | TGTGCCAGCAGTCGCCCTAATCAGCCCCAGCATTTT
TRBJ2-7 | 15 | - | TRBD1 | TRBV7-2 | CASSLWTGVSYEQYF | TGTGCCAGCAGCTTATGGACAGGGGTCTCCTACGAGCAGTACTTC
TRBJ2-1 | 15 | - | TRBD2 | TRBV30 | CAWSRRGRAENEQFF | TGTGCCTGGAGCAGACGCGGGAGGGCCGAGAATGAGCAGTTCTTC
TRBJ2-5 | 13 | - | TRBD1 | TRBV19 | CASAGTVQETQYF | TGTGCCAGTGCCGGGACAGTCCAAGAGACCCAGTACTTC
TRBJ1-4 | 16 | - | - | TRBV5-4 | CASSNRKHGANEKLFF | TGTGCCAGCAGCAATAGGAAACATGGGGCTAATGAAAAACTGTTTTTT
TRBJ1-1 | 14 | - | - | TRBV7-8 | CASSTASTRTEAFF | TGTGCCAGCAGCACGGCCTCTACGAGAACTGAAGCTTTCTTT
TRBJ1-1 | 15 | once | TRBD1 | TRBV4-1 | CASSRGRGLNTEAFF | TGCGCCAGCAGCCGTGGCAGGGGGCTGAACACTGAAGCTTTCTTT
TRBJ1-5 | 17 | - | - | TRBV7-2 | CASSLGSGALGNQPQHF | TGTGCCAGCAGCTTAGGTTCAGGGGCGTTGGGCAATCAGCCCCAGCATTTT
TRBJ1-1 | 14 | - | - | TRBV7-8 | CASSLSGTYTEAFF | TGTGCCAGCAGCTTATCGGGGACCTACACTGAAGCTTTCTTT
TRBJ2-1 | 14 | - | - | TRBV5-6 | CASSLGTNNNEQFF | TGTGCCAGCAGCTTGGGGACTAACAACAATGAGCAGTTCTTC
TRBJ1-5 | 14 | few | - | TRBV19 | CASRGGRRREPQHF | TGTGCCAGTAGGGGGGGCAGGAGACGGGAGCCCCAGCATTTT